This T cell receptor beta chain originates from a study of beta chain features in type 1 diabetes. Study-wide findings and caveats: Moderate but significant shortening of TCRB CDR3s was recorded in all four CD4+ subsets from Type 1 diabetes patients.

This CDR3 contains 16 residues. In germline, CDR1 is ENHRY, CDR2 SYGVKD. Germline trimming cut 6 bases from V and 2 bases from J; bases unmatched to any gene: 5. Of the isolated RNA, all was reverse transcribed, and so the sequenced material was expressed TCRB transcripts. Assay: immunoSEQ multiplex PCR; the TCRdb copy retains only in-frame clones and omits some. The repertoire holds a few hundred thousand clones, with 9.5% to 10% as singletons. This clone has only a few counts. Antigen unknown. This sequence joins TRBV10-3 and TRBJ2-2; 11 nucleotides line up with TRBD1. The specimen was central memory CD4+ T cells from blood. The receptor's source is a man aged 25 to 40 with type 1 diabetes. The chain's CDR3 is CAIRTGQGANTGELFF. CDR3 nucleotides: TGTGCCATCAGAACTGGACAGGGGGCTAACACCGGGGAGCTGTTTTTT.